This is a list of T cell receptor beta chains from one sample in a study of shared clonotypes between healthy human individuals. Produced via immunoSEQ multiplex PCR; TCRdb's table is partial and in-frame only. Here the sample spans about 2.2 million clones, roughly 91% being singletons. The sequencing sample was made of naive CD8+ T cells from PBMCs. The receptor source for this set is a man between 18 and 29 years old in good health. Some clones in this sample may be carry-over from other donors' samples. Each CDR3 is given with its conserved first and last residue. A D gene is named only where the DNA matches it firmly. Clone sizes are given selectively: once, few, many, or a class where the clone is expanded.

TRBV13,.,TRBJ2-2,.,TGTGCCAGCAGCCTCGAACAGGGAATGAACACCGGGGAGCTGTTTTTT,CASSLEQGMNTGELFF
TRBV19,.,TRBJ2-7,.,TGTGCCACCTCAGAGCGAGTACACTACGAGCAGTACTTC,CATSERVHYEQYF
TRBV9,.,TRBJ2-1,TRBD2,TGTGCCAGCACACGGACTAGCGGGAGGGCCTTGATGGATGAGCAGTTCTTC,CASTRTSGRALMDEQFF
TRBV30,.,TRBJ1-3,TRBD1,TGTGCCTGGAGTGTAGGGGACAGGGCTGGAAACACCATATATTTT,CAWSVGDRAGNTIYF
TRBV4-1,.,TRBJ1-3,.,TGCGCCAGCAGGCCGGGCGGGTCTGGAAACACCATATATTTT,CASRPGGSGNTIYF
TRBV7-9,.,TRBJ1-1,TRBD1,TGTGCCAGCAGCCTAACCGGGACAGGGCTTCCTGAAGCTTTCTTT,CASSLTGTGLPEAFF
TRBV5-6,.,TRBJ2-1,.,TGTGCCAGCAGCCTGGGGGGGCGCCACAATGAGCAGTTCTTC,CASSLGGRHNEQFF
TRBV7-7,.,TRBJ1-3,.,TGTGCCAGCAGCTTAGGCCCCTCCGGTGGAAACACCATATATTTT,CASSLGPSGGNTIYF
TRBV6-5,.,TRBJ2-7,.,TGTGCCAGCAGTTACGAAAACGGTTACGAGCAGTACTTC,CASSYENGYEQYF
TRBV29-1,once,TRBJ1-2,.,TGCAGCGTTGGTCCGCAGGGCGTGTGGGGCTACACCTTC,CSVGPQGVWGYTF
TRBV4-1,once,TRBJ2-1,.,TGCGCCAGCAGCCAACCGACAGGGAGGATGGAGCAGTTCTTC,CASSQPTGRMEQFF